These 27 T cell receptor beta chains share one sample of origin, sequenced in a study of shared T cell receptors in the human thymus. Clones were read by immunoSEQ multiplex PCR, and TCRdb kept only the in-frame ones, dropping some. The sample includes some 700,000 clones, 80% to 90% seen only once; the top ten take about 0.0098%. The same data also went into a second study, on human thymus T cells.

Specimen: thymocytes. Receptor source: a girl under three years old with a congenital heart defect.

The genes are TRBV18 and TRBJ2-3; D gene unclear. Trimming removed 0 bases from V and 9 bases from J, with 10 bases in between. The CDR3 extends over 13 amino acids. Germline values: CDR1 KGHSH, CDR2 LQKENI. The CDR3 DNA follows: TGTGCCAGCTCACCACCGTTACCCCGGACGCAGTATTTT. Translation: CASSPPLPRTQYF. Full variable domain (remainder filled in from reference TRBV18 and TRBJ2-3): NAGVMQNPRHLVRRRGQEARLRCSPMKGHSHVYWYRQLPEEGLKFMVYLQKENIIDESGMPKERFSAEFPKEGPSILRIQQVVRGDSAAYFCASSPPLPRTQYFGPGTRLTVL.

Worth noting for this clone: The junction shows a germline mismatch at one end, possibly a read error. The V gene is TRBV28, the J gene TRBJ1-2; 9 bases fit TRBD1. This CDR3 spans 13 amino acids. From germline, CDR1 is MDHEN and CDR2 SYDVKM. The chain's CDR3 is CASSLWTGDGYTF. CDR3 DNA: TGTGCCAGCAGTCTATGGACAGGGGATGGCTACACCTTC.

The rearrangement joins TRBV5-1 to TRBJ1-2; 7 bases fit TRBD1. The CDR3 spans 15 residues. CDR1 and CDR2 (germline): SGHRS, YFSETQ. The V gene end was trimmed by 7 bases and the J gene end by 7 bases; junction bases not matched to a gene: 16. CDR3 coding DNA: TGCGCCAGCCACCCCGGACAGGACACCTCATCTGGCTACACCTTC. This gives the protein CASHPGQDTSSGYTF.

This chain links TRBV19 with TRBJ1-5; 7 nucleotides agree with TRBD1. In germline, CDR1 is LNHDA, CDR2 SQIVND (reference sequence). The V gene end was trimmed by 6 bases and the J gene end by 7 bases; junction bases not matched to a gene: 9. The CDR3 length is 14 residues. The CDR3: CASRRTGVGQPQHF. CDR3 coding DNA: TGTGCCAGTAGACGAACAGGGGTAGGGCAGCCCCAGCATTTT.

The chain uses TRBV10-2 and TRBJ1-6; weak D call: TRBD1 (6 bases). The CDR3 length is 14 residues. CDR1 and CDR2 from the germline V gene are WSHSY and SAAADI. The V and J ends lost 5 bases and 9 bases respectively, with 14 bases between them. The DNA for the CDR3 is TGCGCCAGCAGTACGAACAGGGACGGTTCACCCCTCCACTTT. As protein: CASSTNRDGSPLHF.

The chain recombines TRBV5-6 with TRBJ1-6; D call uncertain. CDR1 SGHDT and CDR2 YYEEEE come from the germline V gene. There are 14 residues in the CDR3. V was shortened by 2 bases and J by 7 bases, with 10 bases between the two germline ends. The CDR3 is CASSFYPKNSPLHF. CDR3 nucleotide sequence: TGTGCCAGCAGCTTTTACCCTAAAAATTCACCCCTCCACTTT.

The chain recombines TRBV2 with TRBJ1-1, with unresolved D. CDR3 length: 13 residues. Trimming shortened V by 4 bases and J by 1 base, and 7 bases separated the two germline ends. CDR1 and CDR2 from the germline V gene are SNHLY and FYNNEI. The CDR3 is CASSVPGNTEAFF. The CDR3 bases are TGTGCCAGCAGTGTACCGGGGAACACTGAAGCTTTCTTT.

This clone has a single count. The chain couples TRBV15 to TRBJ2-2, with 9 nucleotides matching TRBD1. This CDR3 comprises 16 residues. Looked up from germline, CDR1 is LNHNV and CDR2 is YYDKDF (reference sequence). Trimming at V came to 9 bases and at J to 4 bases, leaving 12 bases not matched to a gene. The CDR3 bases are TGTGCCACGAGGGCGGAGGGGACAGGGACCACCGGGGAGCTGTTTTTT. Translated, it gives CATRAEGTGTTGELFF.

This clone appeared once. The chain couples TRBV27 to TRBJ2-7, with 12 bases that match TRBD1. The length of the CDR3 is 17 residues. The germline V gene has CDR1 MNHEY and CDR2 SMNVEV (reference sequence). V was pared by 5 bases and J by 7 bases, with 15 bases of the junction left unmatched. The CDR3 sequence is CASSTRGPGQGAGEQYF. As DNA, the CDR3 is TGTGCCAGCAGTACCCGAGGACCGGGACAGGGGGCTGGTGAGCAGTACTTC.

This clone was detected only a few times. This sequence joins TRBV2 and TRBJ1-5, with D perhaps matching TRBD1 (6 bases). The length of the CDR3 is 18 residues. Trimming removed 0 bases at V and 5 bases at J, with 20 bases between. Germline values: CDR1 SNHLY, CDR2 FYNNEI. The CDR3 DNA is TGTGCCAGCAGTGAAGCGCTTCACGGGGGGCAAAGATATCAGCCCCAGCATTTT. It specifies CASSEALHGGQRYQPQHF.

The chain uses TRBV14 and TRBJ2-7; possible D gene TRBD2, 5 bases. This CDR3 comprises 20 residues. Deletions cut 0 bases from V and 7 bases from J, with 31 bases between. Germline loops: CDR1 SGHDN, CDR2 FVKESK. CDR3 residues: CASSQEGSNGQAPSLWEQYF. CDR3 nucleotides: TGTGCCAGCAGCCAAGAAGGGAGTAATGGTCAGGCCCCAAGTCTGTGGGAGCAGTACTTC.

This clone was seen once. The gene calls are TRBV7-8 and TRBJ1-5; D remains ambiguous. CDR1 is SGHVS, CDR2 FQNEAQ, per germline. The CDR3 runs to 15 residues. V was shortened by 3 bases and J by 6 bases, with 15 bases between the two germline ends. CDR3 in DNA: TGTGCCAGCAGCTTGTCTATGCCTCGTGGTCAGCCCCAGCATTTT. Encoded protein: CASSLSMPRGQPQHF. Full variable domain (rest looked up from reference TRBV7-8 and TRBJ1-5): GAGVSQSPRYKVAKRGQDVALRCDPISGHVSLFWYQQALGQGPEFLTYFQNEAQLDKSGLPSDRFFAERPEGSVSTLKIQRTQQEDSAVYLCASSLSMPRGQPQHFGDGTRLSIL.

The chain couples TRBV7-2 to TRBJ1-2; D remains unclear. V shed 0 bases and J shed 2 bases, with 13 bases lying between them. This CDR3 contains 16 residues. Germline values: CDR1 SGHTA, CDR2 FQGNSA. Here the CDR3 DNA reads TGTGCCAGCAGCTTAGCACCGGGATCCTCAAACTATGGCTACACCTTC. Residues: CASSLAPGSSNYGYTF.

The chain recombines TRBV5-4 with TRBJ2-2; TRBD1 matches 7 bases. The germline CDR1 and CDR2 sequences are SGHNT and YYREEE (reference sequence). V dropped 3 bases and J dropped 2; count of bases not matched to a gene: 4. The CDR3 has 15 amino acids. In DNA form, the CDR3 reads TGTGCCAGCAGCTCGACAGGGAGTAACACCGGGGAGCTGTTTTTT. Translated: CASSSTGSNTGELFF.

V and J are TRBV5-6 and TRBJ1-1; D is undetermined. The germline V gene encodes CDR1 SGHDT and CDR2 YYEEEE. The length of the CDR3 is 12 residues. V lost 4 bases to trimming and J lost 3 bases, with 7 bases between them. CDR3 coding DNA: TGTGCCAGCAGCCTTAAGCACACTGAAGCTTTCTTT. Protein product: CASSLKHTEAFF.

The V call is TRBV6-1, the J call TRBJ1-4; the D gene is possibly TRBD1 (5 bases). Trimming took 10 bases from V and 4 from J, leaving 19 bases between them. CDR3 length: 15 amino acids. Germline V gene data show CDR1 as MNHNS and CDR2 as SASEGT. CDR3 sequence reads: CATRLRGGSNEKLFF. As DNA, the CDR3 is TGTGCCACCAGGCTTCGGGGGGGAAGTAATGAAAAACTGTTTTTT.

CDR3 sequence (DNA): TGCGCCAGCAGCTGGACAGGGGACTACGAGCAGTACTTC. Translated: CASSWTGDYEQYF. The chain carries TRBV10-1 and TRBJ2-7; TRBD1 matches 9 bases. Germline V gives CDR1 WNHNN, CDR2 SYGVQD (reference sequence). CDR3 length: 13 amino acids. Unmatched junction bases numbered 3, after V lost 6 bases and J lost 3 bases.

The chain employs TRBV7-6 and TRBJ2-3; D uncertain. Trimming took off 4 bases at V and 2 bases at J, with 4 bases between the two ends. The germline gives CDR1 SGHVS, CDR2 FNYEAQ. The CDR3 length is 12 residues. The chain's CDR3 is CASSSLTDTQYF. The CDR3 DNA is TGTGCCAGCAGCTCCCTCACAGATACGCAGTATTTT.

The chain has TRBV7-9 and TRBJ2-3, with TRBD2 identical over 10 bases. The CDR3 covers 16 residues. With 3 bases clipped from V and 3 bases from J, the junction kept 6 bases outside the gene matches. The germline V gene has CDR1 SEHNR and CDR2 FQNEAQ (reference sequence). CDR3: CASSFLGLAETDTQYF. CDR3 nucleotide sequence: TGTGCCAGCAGCTTCCTAGGACTAGCGGAGACAGATACGCAGTATTTT.

The chain uses TRBV28 and TRBJ1-2; D not resolved. Per the germline V gene, CDR1 is MDHEN and CDR2 is SYDVKM. Trimming left V 8 bases short and J 5 bases short, with 9 bases between. This CDR3 comprises 11 residues. CDR3 nucleotide sequence: TGTGCCAGCGGTCCACAATATGGCTACACCTTC. This codes for CASGPQYGYTF.

V is TRBV15 and J is TRBJ2-7; possible D gene TRBD1, 6 bases. Between the trimmed V and J ends, which lost 0 bases and 2 bases, there was a span of 14 bases. CDR1 and CDR2 from the germline V gene are LNHNV and YYDKDF (reference sequence). The CDR3 runs to 16 residues. CDR3 sequence reads: CATSRDFAGEPYEQYF. In DNA form, the CDR3 reads TGTGCCACCAGCAGAGATTTTGCAGGGGAACCCTACGAGCAGTACTTC. The variable domain in full, completed from reference TRBV15 and TRBJ2-7, reads DAMVIQNPRYQVTQFGKPVTLSCSQTLNHNVMYWYQQKSSQAPKLLFHYYDKDFNNEADTPDNFQSRRPNTSFCFLDIRSPGLGDTAMYLCATSRDFAGEPYEQYFGPGTRLTVT.

The rearrangement joins TRBV5-5 to TRBJ1-2; tentative D call: TRBD1 (5 bases). The V end was cut by 4 bases, the J end by 8 bases, with 21 bases between. There are 15 residues in the CDR3. Germline CDR1 SGHKS, CDR2 YYEKEE (reference sequence). CDR3: CASSQSGPVRKGYTF. The CDR3 DNA reads as TGTGCCAGCAGCCAGTCAGGGCCCGTCCGGAAGGGCTACACCTTC.

CDR3 in DNA: TGCGCCAGCAGCCCCACAGGGGTGAACACTGAAGCTTTCTTT. Its translation: CASSPTGVNTEAFF. The chain couples TRBV4-3 to TRBJ1-1; 7 nucleotides align to TRBD1. The CDR3 has 14 residues. The germline gives CDR1 LGHNA, CDR2 YSLEER. V lost 4 bases to trimming and J lost 0 bases; unmatched junction nucleotides: 2.

The chain employs TRBV5-4 and TRBJ1-2; 8 bases are a match to TRBD1. Trimming took 4 bases from V and 4 from J; bases not matched to a gene: 9. The CDR3 length is 15 residues. Looked up from germline, CDR1 is SGHNT and CDR2 is YYREEE (reference sequence). The CDR3 sequence: CASSPNDRGPYGYTF. The CDR3 DNA sequence: TGTGCCAGCAGCCCCAATGACAGGGGCCCCTATGGCTACACCTTC. Based on the CDR3 plus reference TRBV5-4 and TRBJ1-2, the full variable domain is ETGVTQSPTHLIKTRGQQVTLRCSSQSGHNTVSWYQQALGQGPQFIFQYYREEENGRGNFPPRFSGLQFPNYSSELNVNALELDDSALYLCASSPNDRGPYGYTFGSGTRLTVV.

CDR3 sequence (DNA): TGTGCCAGCAGTTTTACAGGGGGCAACACTGAAGCTTTCTTT. It translates to CASSFTGGNTEAFF. The genes are TRBV6-6 and TRBJ1-1; 9 bases are shared with TRBD1. Looked up from germline, CDR1 is MNHNY and CDR2 is SVGAGI (reference sequence). Unmatched junction bases numbered 2, after V lost 4 bases and J lost 2 bases. This CDR3 is built from 14 residues.

V is TRBV5-1 and J is TRBJ1-2, with D possibly being TRBD1 (6 bases). V was pared by 4 bases and J by 4 bases, with 23 bases between. The germline V gene has CDR1 SGHRS and CDR2 YFSETQ. The CDR3 is 17 amino acids. The CDR3: CASSRESDTGLGYGYTF. The CDR3 DNA reads as TGCGCCAGCAGCCGCGAGTCCGATACAGGGTTAGGCTATGGCTACACCTTC.

The chain links TRBV7-6 to TRBJ1-4; D call uncertain. This CDR3 comprises 14 residues. V lost 7 bases and J lost 4, with 13 bases in between. Germline loops: CDR1 SGHVS, CDR2 FNYEAQ. CDR3 bases: TGTGCCAGCAAACTAGGAGGCCATAATGAAAAACTGTTTTTT. Translating gives CASKLGGHNEKLFF.